This is a list of T cell receptor beta chains from one sample in a study of CD8 T cells in ankylosing spondylitis. From the 5' RACE reads, TCRdb called clonotypes with MiXCR, one entry per CDR3 protein. The sample includes more than 400,000 distinct CDR3 sequences, approximately 5.3% of them seen just once. Sequenced sample: blood, either unsorted or a sorted T cell fraction (not recorded which). The source of these receptors is a male donor with ankylosing spondylitis. Each CDR3 is given with its conserved first and last residue.

cdr3_aa | j_call | v_call
CASSRAYSNQPQHF | TRBJ1-5 | TRBV6-2/TRBV6-3
CASLLQGTDTQYF | TRBJ2-3 | TRBV12-3/TRBV12-4
CASSPSRVLDTQYF | TRBJ2-3 | TRBV18
CASSNRAPGANVLTF | TRBJ2-6 | TRBV7-8
CASSQDHGTPKNSPLHF | TRBJ1-6 | TRBV4-3
CASSFMGGEWAFF | TRBJ1-1 | TRBV7-8
CASSLGLAGGRLNYTDTQYF | TRBJ2-3 | TRBV4-3
CSVGGSVTTNEQFF | TRBJ2-1 | TRBV29-1
CSARGRGRYYGYTF | TRBJ1-2 | TRBV20-1
CASSEPGSLSGQETQYF | TRBJ2-5 | TRBV25-1
CASTVWGTHTDTQYF | TRBJ2-3 | TRBV5-1
CSAPDTQYF | TRBJ2-3 | TRBV20-1
CAISEDRGGYNEQFF | TRBJ2-1 | TRBV10-3
CASSLDPDTQYF | TRBJ2-3 | TRBV5-1
CASSFQGLREKLFF | TRBJ1-4 | TRBV12-3/TRBV12-4
CASSPTGNVGETQYF | TRBJ2-5 | TRBV5-1
CASSQDGVGQPQHF | TRBJ1-5 | TRBV4-3
CASSLTQWETQYF | TRBJ2-5 | TRBV7-8
CASSLRRDDTGELFF | TRBJ2-2 | TRBV7-9
CASSDLLVGHQETQYF | TRBJ2-5 | TRBV28
CSVLDRDLYEQYF | TRBJ2-7 | TRBV29-1
CATIYITNYGYTF | TRBJ1-2 | TRBV28
CSARGTGDHFADTQYF | TRBJ2-3 | TRBV20-1
CASTPTGISYEQYF | TRBJ2-7 | TRBV19
CSAGEADTQYF | TRBJ2-3 | TRBV20-1
CASSRVSSRGQYF | TRBJ2-3 | TRBV7-2
CASSIRDILFF | TRBJ2-1 | TRBV19